This T cell receptor (delta chain) is from a study of gamma-delta T cells after stem cell transplantation. TCRdb reanalysed the RT-PCR reads via CATT. This sample carries some 1,500 delta-chain clones, 45% of them seen once, and the ten largest clones take 50% to 65%. As to this clone: Other DNA sequences in this specimen translate into the identical CDR3.

The clonotype originates from a human donor. It is not recorded whose cells these are; they may come from a transplant donor. Sequenced: gamma-delta T cells.

The CDR3 coding sequence is TGTGCCTGTGACGCCGTCCCTACGGCCACTGGGGGCTACGTTTCCCTTTACACCGATAAACTCATCTTT. Translation gives CACDAVPTATGGYVSLYTDKLIF. The chain uses TRDV2 and TRDJ1, with 8 bases identical to TRDD3. The CDR3 runs 23 residues. Germline-derived CDR1 and CDR2 are GEAIGNYY and EKD. The V gene end was trimmed by 3 bases and the J gene end by 0 bases; junction bases not matched to a gene: 29.